This record looks at one TCR beta chain sequence and its context. As yet, its antigen is unknown. The entry originates in a study of OX40 agonist ivuxolimab in advanced cancers. Drawing of blood for sampling happened at baseline, at cycle 4 day 1, and at cycle 7 day 1. The table came from immunoSEQ multiplex PCR; TCRdb's copy has only in-frame clones and leaves some out. The data hold about 71,000 clones, with around nine tenths observed a single time. Trimming took 6 bases from V and 3 from J; bases not matched to a gene: 10. The CDR3 covers 15 residues. Germline V gene sequence: CDR1 SNHLY, CDR2 FYNNEI. Study-wide results and limits: At doses 0.1 to 3.0 mg/kg, CD4+ and CD8+ clones expanded.

The sample in question was CD4+ or CD8+ T cells sorted from blood, obtained in a trial of the OX40 agonist ivuxolimab. The clonotype originates from an adult with an advanced solid tumor such as melanoma, head and neck, liver or kidney cancer. The J gene is TRBJ2-7, the V gene TRBV2; 8 bases agree with TRBD1. The CDR3 loop reads CASRLDRGILYEQYF. The CDR3 DNA is TGTGCCAGCAGACTAGACAGGGGTATTCTCTACGAGCAGTACTTC.